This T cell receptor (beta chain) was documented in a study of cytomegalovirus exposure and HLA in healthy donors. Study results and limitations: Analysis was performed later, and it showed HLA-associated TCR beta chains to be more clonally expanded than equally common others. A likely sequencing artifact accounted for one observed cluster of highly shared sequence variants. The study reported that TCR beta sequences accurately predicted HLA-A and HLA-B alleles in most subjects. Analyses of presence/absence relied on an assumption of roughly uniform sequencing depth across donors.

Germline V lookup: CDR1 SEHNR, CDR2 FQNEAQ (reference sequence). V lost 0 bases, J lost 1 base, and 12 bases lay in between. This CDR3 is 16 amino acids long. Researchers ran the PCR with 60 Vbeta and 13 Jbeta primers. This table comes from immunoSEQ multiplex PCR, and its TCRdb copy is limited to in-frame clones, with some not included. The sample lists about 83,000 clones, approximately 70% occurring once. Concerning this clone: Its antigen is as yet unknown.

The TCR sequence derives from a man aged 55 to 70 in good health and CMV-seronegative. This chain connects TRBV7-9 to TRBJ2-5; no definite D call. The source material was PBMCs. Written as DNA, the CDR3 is TGTGCCAGCAGCTTAGCGAGATCAGGCACCCAAGAGACCCAGTACTTC. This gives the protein CASSLARSGTQETQYF. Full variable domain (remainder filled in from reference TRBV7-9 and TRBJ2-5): DTGVSQNPRHKITKRGQNVTFRCDPISEHNRLYWYRQTLGQGPEFLTYFQNEAQLEKSRLLSDRFSAERPKGSFSTLEIQRTEQGDSAMYLCASSLARSGTQETQYFGPGTRLLVL.